This entry describes one TCR beta chain. This clone was recorded many times. Its recognized antigen is unknown. Base qualities are not at hand, and no much larger clone is one base apart. At one collaborating source in Seattle, patients were enrolled during active infection and were followed longitudinally through the course of disease. The collaborating institutions used their own protocols to collect whole blood in K2EDTA tubes. Collaborator samples were shipped for TCRbeta analysis as frozen whole blood, isolated PBMCs, or DNA extracted from either sample type. The source of the sample is a study of blood T cell repertoires in COVID-19 (TCRdb year 2020). About the full investigation: The collaborator samples originated in the United States, Italy and Spain and spanned the acute and convalescent phases of COVID-19. The material from the prospective study consisted of cDNA or gDNA derived from T cells, B-cell-depleted T cells, or PBMCs. Deeply sampled blood TCRbeta repertoires from subjects exposed to, actively infected with, or recovered from COVID-19 were included in the dataset. The repertoires were released in a freely available public database intended as a resource for research on the immune response to SARS-CoV-2. The samples were drawn from the first 160 participants of the ongoing ImmuneRACE study and from 1,254 subjects provided by 6 global collaborators. A de-identified subject ID, COVID-19 status, age in years and sex were almost always included in the sample metadata. HLA class I and class II types, where available, came from metadata supplied by the sample provider rather than from assay-based typing. The paper as a whole reports these results and caveats: The amount of clinical and demographic metadata varied by source and participant and was provided uncurated.

The CDR3 has 15 amino acids, counting the end cysteine and phenylalanine. Of the read, only the CDR3 DNA is kept; its 45 bases are in frame from base 1. The V end loses 1 base and the J end loses 4 bases, and a stretch of 11 bases separates them. As encoded in the germline V gene (reference sequence), CDR1 is LGHDT while CDR2 is YNNKEL. TCRbeta CDR3 regions were amplified from genomic DNA using the immunoSEQ Assay, a bias-controlled multiplex PCR. In the authors' own workflow: Nucleated cell counts per sample were estimated from amplification of reference gene primers within the assay. To quantify the absolute abundance of each unique TCRbeta CDR3 rearrangement, sequence reads were collapsed and filtered. Productive Simpson clonality was computed per sample as the square root of Simpson's diversity index over productive rearrangements. Imported from immuneACCESS, the table was reduced by TCRdb to in-frame sequences with V and J called. These copies leave out some clones; in studies compared against another copy, an unresolved V gene accounts for under half, and the cause of the remainder is not known. Clone size and V and J calls were adopted from that table, with D and trimming inferred from the DNA. Present in this sample are under 200,000 clones, around 79% of which were seen just once. The ten largest clones take up less than 7% of the sample.

The sample consisted of peripheral blood. The V and J genes are TRBV3-1 (or the pseudogene TRBV3-2) and TRBJ1-5; the best D guess is TRBD1, with 6 bases matching. This receptor was identified in a woman aged 40 to 50 with COVID-19, enrolled during active disease. At the DNA level, the sequence is TGTGCCAGCAGCCAAGGGGGGGGCCTTAATCAGCCCCAGCATTTT. Its protein is CASSQGGGLNQPQHF.